This T cell receptor beta chain is from a study of T cells in Graves' hyperthyroidism and ophthalmopathy. The overall study: Sampling of peripheral blood happened at initial diagnosis, prior to any treatment.

It was RNA transcripts that yielded the amplified TCR beta CDR3 regions. Carried out on the TCR CDR3, a first-round RT-PCR used the HTBI primer set. TCRdb fed the multiplex PCR reads into MiXCR, producing one record per CDR3 protein. Found here are about 690,000 distinct CDR3 sequences, around 15% of them singletons; the top ten hold 15%. Among the patients, aged 18 to 65, hyperthyroidism was newly diagnosed and had lasted under 2 months. PBMCs were obtained from approximately 10 ml fresh peripheral blood. The CDR3 runs 16 residues. The V gene end was trimmed by 6 bases and the J gene end by 2 bases; junction bases not matched to a gene: 9. Germline V lookup: CDR1 DFQATT, CDR2 SNEGSKA (reference sequence). This clonotype has just a few counts.

V usage is TRBV20-1 and J usage is TRBJ2-7, with 14 positions matching TRBD2. The sequenced sample consisted of blood. This receptor was taken from a man aged 50-59 years with Graves' hyperthyroidism. CDR3 in DNA: TGCAGTGCGGTTTCGACTAGCGGGAGGGGACCCTACGAGCAGTACTTC. Its translation: CSAVSTSGRGPYEQYF.